The 9 T cell receptor beta chains in this list originate from one sample, sequenced in a study of neurological immune-mediated disorders. Each CDR3 protein is one row after TCRdb ran MiXCR on the 5' RACE reads. The table includes about 59,000 distinct CDR3 sequences, over 9.5% detected once. The sample consisted of PBMCs. The origin of the receptors is a woman aged 60 to 75 with HTLV-1-associated myelopathy (HAM/TSP).

V and J are TRBV7-2 and TRBJ1-1; D might be TRBD1 (5 bases). CDR3 length: 14 amino acids. V lost 6 bases and J 1 base, leaving 12 bases between the germline ends. From germline, CDR1 is SGHTA and CDR2 FQGNSA. The CDR3 DNA follows: TGTGCCAGCAGTGGGGGTGGGGCGAACACTGAAGCTTTCTTT. It encodes CASSGGGANTEAFF.

The table lists this clonotype with many counts. Here the CDR3 reads CASSQGVGPYEQYF. The DNA of the CDR3 is TGCGCCAGCAGCCAAGGAGTAGGGCCCTACGAGCAGTACTTC. The gene calls are TRBV4-1 and TRBJ2-7, with D hard to call. Looked up from germline, CDR1 is MGHRA and CDR2 is YSYEKL. Trimming took off 1 base at V and 2 bases at J, with 9 bases between the two ends. The length of the CDR3 is 14 residues.

This clonotype was counted at least ten times. J is TRBJ2-1 and V is TRBV6-6; TRBD2 agrees at 7 bases. The CDR3 contains 13 residues. Germline V gene lookup returns CDR1 MNHNY and CDR2 SVGAGI (reference sequence). Unmatched junction bases numbered 1, after V lost 4 bases and J lost 4 bases. The chain's CDR3 is CASSSSGYNEQFF. CDR3 bases: TGTGCCAGCAGTTCTAGCGGTTACAATGAGCAGTTCTTC.

In its sample, this clonotype was seen many times. The chain recombines TRBV20-1 with TRBJ2-7; 9 nucleotides line up with TRBD2. Trimming took 6 bases from V and 4 from J; bases not matched to a gene: 4. The V gene's germline CDR1 is DFQATT and CDR2 SNEGSKA (reference sequence). CDR3 length: 12 amino acids. CDR3 protein: CSAGTSLYEQYF. The CDR3 nucleotides are TGCAGTGCCGGGACTAGCCTATACGAGCAGTACTTC.

This clonotype was seen many times. The chain combines TRBV18 with TRBJ2-7, with 8 positions matching TRBD2. With V trimmed by 5 bases and J by 3 bases, 6 bases remained unmatched. The CDR3 runs to 14 residues. Looked up from germline, CDR1 is KGHSH and CDR2 is LQKENI. In DNA form, the CDR3 reads TGTGCCAGCTCATCGCGGGGGGAGAGCTACGAGCAGTACTTC. Translation: CASSSRGESYEQYF. Together with reference TRBV18 and TRBJ2-7, the CDR3 gives the full variable domain: NAGVMQNPRHLVRRRGQEARLRCSPMKGHSHVYWYRQLPEEGLKFMVYLQKENIIDESGMPKERFSAEFPKEGPSILRIQQVVRGDSAAYFCASSSRGESYEQYFGPGTRLTVT.

In this sample, this clonotype turned up many times. The rearrangement joins TRBV28 to TRBJ2-4; tentatively, D is TRBD1 (6 bases). Deletions cut 3 bases from V and 1 base from J, with 16 bases between. The length of the CDR3 is 17 residues. The germline V gene has CDR1 MDHEN and CDR2 SYDVKM. The CDR3 protein is CASSFLEGQGAKNIQYF. The CDR3 DNA sequence: TGTGCCAGCAGTTTCTTAGAAGGGCAGGGGGCCAAAAACATTCAGTACTTC.

The table lists this clonotype with a few counts. The chain links TRBV5-1 to TRBJ2-1, with D possibly TRBD1 on 5 matching bases. This CDR3 has 14 residues. Trimming pared 0 bases from V and 9 bases from J, leaving 13 bases between. In germline, CDR1 is SGHRS, CDR2 YFSETQ. CDR3 sequence reads: CASSLASGNIEQFF. CDR3 sequence (DNA): TGCGCCAGCAGCTTGGCGTCAGGGAATATTGAGCAGTTCTTC. Together with reference TRBV5-1 and TRBJ2-1, the CDR3 gives the full variable domain: KAGVTQTPRYLIKTRGQQVTLSCSPISGHRSVSWYQQTPGQGLQFLFEYFSETQRNKGNFPGRFSGRQFSNSRSEMNVSTLELGDSALYLCASSLASGNIEQFFGPGTRLTVL.

This chain uses TRBV7-9 with TRBJ1-1, with 9 bases identical to TRBD1. Germline CDR1 reads SEHNR; CDR2 reads FQNEAQ (reference sequence). This CDR3 is 15 amino acids long. The junction had 12 bases not matched to a gene; V was cut back by 8 bases and J by 5 bases. The CDR3 DNA follows: TGTGCCAGCCGCGGCAACAGGGGGCGAAGAACTGAAGCTTTCTTT. Its translation is CASRGNRGRRTEAFF. The full variable domain, its missing parts supplied by reference TRBV7-9 and TRBJ1-1, is DTGVSQNPRHKITKRGQNVTFRCDPISEHNRLYWYRQTLGQGPEFLTYFQNEAQLEKSRLLSDRFSAERPKGSFSTLEIQRTEQGDSAMYLCASRGNRGRRTEAFFGQGTRLTVV.

The chain employs TRBV11-3 and TRBJ2-5, with a weak D call TRBD2 (5 bases). Germline V lookup: CDR1 SGHNT, CDR2 YENEEA. The ends were cut back, 3 bases at V and 2 bases at J, with 16 bases in the middle. The CDR3 runs 16 residues. Here the CDR3 reads CASSLGLMRVQETQYF. CDR3 DNA: TGTGCCAGCAGCTTGGGCCTAATGAGGGTACAAGAGACCCAGTACTTC.